This T cell receptor beta chain appears in the sequencing data of a study of CD8+ T cells in alopecia areata. General study results and limits: Alphabeta T cells residing in normal skin are also sequenced in scalp samples.

After isolation, RNA underwent reverse transcription to generate cDNA as the sequencing template. The table came from immunoSEQ multiplex PCR; TCRdb's copy has only in-frame clones and leaves some out. The top ten hold roughly 17% of the sample, which has about 100,000 clones, roughly 60% seen once. This clone was seen a handful of times. The antigen is unknown. The CDR3 runs to 12 residues. Germline assignment: CDR1 SEHNR and CDR2 FQNEAQ (reference sequence). Trimming stripped 7 bases from V and 2 bases from J, with 9 bases between. Treatment of the sample: oral pan-JAK inhibitor, 5-10 mg twice daily.

This sample comprised CD8+ T cells sorted from blood, obtained at approximately week 60, from a patient treated with tofacitinib. The receptor's source is a human donor with alopecia areata. The V gene is TRBV7-9, the J gene TRBJ2-7; maybe TRBD1 (6 bases). The CDR3 DNA sequence: TGTGCCAGCACCTCAGGGGCCTACGAGCAGTACTTC. Translated: CASTSGAYEQYF.